The 31 T cell receptor beta chains given below trace back to one sample, sequenced in a study of blood T cells in healthy people across ages. Primers used in a second PCR of roughly 6 to 12 cycles were a sample-barcoded 5' primer and a J-beta primer mix. TCRdb ran MiXCR on the 5' RACE reads and lists one entry per CDR3 protein. The profile shows about 1,500,000 distinct CDR3 sequences, 28% of them singletons. The sample was blood. The receptors derive from a woman between 25 and 40 years old in good health.

This clonotype was found a few times. This chain links TRBV3-1 with TRBJ2-7; D gene ambiguous. In germline, CDR1 is LGHDT, CDR2 YNNKEL (reference sequence). V was clipped by 3 bases and J by 0 bases, with 9 bases between them. The length of the CDR3 is 14 residues. The CDR3 sequence: CASSHSTASYEQYF. The CDR3 DNA reads TGTGCCAGCAGCCATAGCACAGCCTCCTACGAGCAGTACTTC.

This clonotype appeared a single time. This sequence may be a read error, since a much larger clone differs from it by one base. The V and J genes are TRBV7-2 and TRBJ2-5; D is possibly TRBD2 (6 bases). Trimming removed 6 bases from V and 11 bases from J, with 25 bases in between. The CDR3 is 15 residues long. Germline V gene data show CDR1 as SGHTA and CDR2 as FQGNSA. CDR3 sequence (DNA): TGTGCCAGCAGTCACGGGAGAGGGCCTTCCCATGAGCAGTACTTC. It is translated as CASSHGRGPSHEQYF.

The V and J genes are TRBV2 and TRBJ2-3; D unclear. Germline-derived CDR1 and CDR2 are SNHLY and FYNNEI. Trimming cost V 7 bases and J 11 bases, with 13 bases left between them. This CDR3 has 11 residues. The CDR3 loop is CASTLERRQYF. The CDR3 nucleotides read TGTGCCAGCACGTTGGAGAGAAGGCAGTATTTT.

This clonotype has at least ten counts. This sequence joins TRBV28 and TRBJ2-7; TRBD1 matches at 9 bases. The CDR3 is made up of 16 amino acids. In germline, CDR1 is MDHEN, CDR2 SYDVKM. Germline trimming cut 1 base from V and 7 bases from J; bases unmatched to any gene: 11. CDR3 loop: CASSLSANRGRGEQYF. CDR3 coding DNA: TGTGCCAGCAGTTTATCGGCCAACAGGGGGCGAGGGGAGCAGTACTTC.

In this sample, this clonotype turned up many times. This chain connects TRBV29-1 to TRBJ2-7, with D hard to call. CDR1 is SQVTM and CDR2 is ANQGSEA in the germline V gene. V lost 7 bases to trimming and J lost 7 bases, with 14 bases between them. The CDR3 spans 11 residues. The CDR3 protein is CSGGLSLEQYF. In DNA, the CDR3 is TGCAGCGGGGGATTATCCTTGGAGCAGTACTTC.

This clonotype was observed a few times. CDR3 sequence (DNA): TGCAGCGTTTGGACAGGGGGTAGCAGCTACACCTTC. Amino acid sequence: CSVWTGGSSYTF. The chain has TRBV29-1 and TRBJ1-2, with 10 nucleotides matching TRBD1. Germline V gene lookup returns CDR1 SQVTM and CDR2 ANQGSEA. This CDR3 has 12 residues. Germline trimming cut 5 bases from V and 9 bases from J; bases unmatched to any gene: 6. The entire variable domain, with the rest obtained from reference TRBV29-1 and TRBJ1-2, is as follows: SAVISQKPSRDICQRGTSLTIQCQVDSQVTMMFWYRQQPGQSLTLIATANQGSEATYESGFVIDKFPISRPNLTFSTLTVSNMSPEDSSIYLCSVWTGGSSYTFGSGTRLTVV.

This sequence joins TRBV20-1 and TRBJ2-1; TRBD2 might be the D (6 bases). With 3 bases removed from V and 8 bases from J, the gap between germline ends came to 17 bases. Germline-derived CDR1 and CDR2 are DFQATT and SNEGSKA (reference sequence). The CDR3 sequence is 14 residues long. Written as DNA, the CDR3 is TGCAGTGCTAGTAGAGTGGGCCCGGGGGATGAGCAGTTCTTC. Translated: CSASRVGPGDEQFF.

Only one count was recorded for this clonotype. The chain recombines TRBV9 with TRBJ2-1; weak D call: TRBD2 (6 bases). Germline V CDR1 and CDR2: SGDLS, YYNGEE. The CDR3 spans 17 residues. V was shortened by 2 bases and J by 2 bases, with 17 bases between the two germline ends. The CDR3 protein is CASSVSGRPYPYNEQFF. The DNA of the CDR3 is TGTGCCAGCAGCGTTAGCGGAAGACCCTACCCCTACAATGAGCAGTTCTTC.

CDR3 nucleotide sequence: TGTGCCAGCAGCCCACCGAATCTAGCGGGGTCAGATACGCAGTATTTT. Protein sequence: CASSPPNLAGSDTQYF. This chain links TRBV5-5 with TRBJ2-3; 9 bases agree with TRBD2. This CDR3 is built from 16 residues. V lost 4 bases and J lost 4; bases outside the gene matches: 10. CDR1 SGHKS and CDR2 YYEKEE come from the germline V gene (reference sequence).

This clonotype showed up just a few times. The chain joins TRBV7-9 to TRBJ2-5; 10 bases map to TRBD1. Germline CDR1 SEHNR, CDR2 FQNEAQ (reference sequence). V dropped 8 bases and J dropped 3; count of bases not matched to a gene: 12. The CDR3 has 16 residues. In nucleotides, the CDR3 is TGTGCCAGCCTGACTCCCGGGACAGGGGTTAAAGAGACCCAGTACTTC. Encoded protein: CASLTPGTGVKETQYF. Full variable domain (remainder filled in from reference TRBV7-9 and TRBJ2-5): DTGVSQNPRHKITKRGQNVTFRCDPISEHNRLYWYRQTLGQGPEFLTYFQNEAQLEKSRLLSDRFSAERPKGSFSTLEIQRTEQGDSAMYLCASLTPGTGVKETQYFGPGTRLLVL.

The genes are TRBV12-3 or TRBV12-4 and TRBJ2-2; TRBD2 aligns across 7 bases. Trimming removed 6 bases from V and 0 bases from J; junction bases left unmatched: 4. The CDR3 is 15 residues long. DNA for the CDR3: TGTGCCAGCAGCCGGGGACTACCGAACACCGGGGAGCTGTTTTTT. As protein: CASSRGLPNTGELFF.

The V call is TRBV7-9, the J call TRBJ2-1, with D maybe TRBD2 (5 bases). The V gene lost 4 bases and the J gene lost 7 bases, with 8 bases spanning the gap. Germline V gene lookup returns CDR1 SEHNR and CDR2 FQNEAQ (reference sequence). This CDR3 has 12 amino acids. CDR3 amino acids: CASSSRENEQFF. The CDR3 DNA reads as TGTGCCAGCAGCTCAAGGGAGAATGAGCAGTTCTTC.

In this sample, this clonotype turned up a few times. The V gene is TRBV5-1, the J gene TRBJ1-4; TRBD1 might be the D (6 bases). CDR3 length: 14 amino acids. Between the trimmed V and J ends, which lost 3 bases and 7 bases, there was a span of 13 bases. CDR1 SGHRS and CDR2 YFSETQ come from the germline V gene. CDR3: CASSSGQRFEKLFF. Here the CDR3 DNA reads TGCGCCAGCAGCTCCGGACAGCGCTTTGAAAAACTGTTTTTT.

The chain carries TRBV6-2 or TRBV6-3 and TRBJ2-7; D perhaps matches TRBD1 (7 bases). CDR3 length equals 13 residues. Germline loops: CDR1 MNHEY, CDR2 SVGEGT. The CDR3 region is CVTRQGGSYEQYF. CDR3 sequence (DNA): TGTGTCACCCGACAGGGAGGCTCCTACGAGCAGTACTTC.

Of note for this clonotype: This clone may be a read error of a much larger clone one base away. This rearrangement joins TRBV29-1 to TRBJ2-7; D unresolved. Between the trimmed V and J ends, which lost 7 bases and 7 bases, there was a span of 14 bases. Germline V gives CDR1 SQVTM, CDR2 ANQGSEA. There are 11 residues in the CDR3. As DNA, the CDR3 is TGCAGCGGGAACACGAACAATGAGCAGTACTTC. The encoded protein is CSGNTNNEQYF.

This clonotype was recorded a few times. The chain links TRBV5-6 to TRBJ1-5, with 8 bases aligning to TRBD1. In germline, CDR1 is SGHDT, CDR2 YYEEEE. This CDR3 comprises 17 residues. The ends lost 3 bases at V and 0 bases at J; junction bases unmatched: 8. CDR3 nucleotide sequence: TGTGCCAGCAGCTCCGGGACAGGTTCCTATAGCAATCAGCCCCAGCATTTT. It encodes CASSSGTGSYSNQPQHF. Variable domain in full (rest from reference TRBV5-6 and TRBJ1-5): DAGVTQSPTHLIKTRGQQVTLRCSPKSGHDTVSWYQQALGQGPQFIFQYYEEEERQRGNFPDRFSGHQFPNYSSELNVNALLLGDSALYLCASSSGTGSYSNQPQHFGDGTRLSIL.

This clonotype was counted many times. The chain is built from TRBV29-1 and TRBJ2-7; no clear D gene. With 1 base removed from V and 0 bases from J, the gap between germline ends came to 10 bases. This CDR3 has 14 amino acids. Germline CDR1 SQVTM, CDR2 ANQGSEA. The CDR3 loop reads CSVEADGTSYEQYF. The CDR3, as DNA: TGCAGCGTTGAAGCGGACGGTACCTCCTACGAGCAGTACTTC.

The chain recombines TRBV18 with TRBJ2-5; TRBD1 might be the D (5 bases). V shed 3 bases and J shed 6 bases, with 17 bases lying between them. Germline V gives CDR1 KGHSH, CDR2 LQKENI. The CDR3 has 15 residues. CDR3 sequence reads: CASSPMTVPGQTQYF. The CDR3 DNA sequence: TGTGCCAGCTCACCGATGACAGTCCCAGGACAGACCCAGTACTTC.

The chain employs TRBV29-1 and TRBJ2-3; D is unclear. Germline-derived CDR1 and CDR2 are SQVTM and ANQGSEA. This CDR3 has 14 residues. V was trimmed by 5 bases and J by 2 bases, leaving 14 bases between them. CDR3 sequence (DNA): TGCAGCGTTCTAGACGGATTTTCCACAGATACGCAGTATTTT. Translating gives CSVLDGFSTDTQYF.

This clonotype was counted only a few times. The chain employs TRBV6-5 and TRBJ1-1; 7 nucleotides match TRBD1. The CDR3 sequence is 14 residues long. Losses at the gene ends were 6 bases for V and 5 bases for J; bases not matched to a gene: 9. The germline V gene has CDR1 MNHEY and CDR2 SVGAGI. Here the CDR3 reads CASSPQGSRTEAFF. The DNA of the CDR3 is TGTGCCAGCAGCCCACAGGGGTCGAGGACTGAAGCTTTCTTT.

This chain links TRBV12-5 with TRBJ2-1; TRBD2 agrees at 10 bases. The last part of the DNA fits TRBJ2-7 better; the J call may be wrong. Germline assignment: CDR1 LGHNT and CDR2 FRNRAP. This CDR3 has 14 amino acids. CDR3 in DNA: TGTGCTAGTGGTCTCCGGACTAGCGGAAATGAGCAGTACTTC. It specifies CASGLRTSGNEQYF.

This clonotype turned up a few times. The rearrangement uses TRBV7-9 and TRBJ2-5; 12 nucleotides match TRBD1. In germline, CDR1 is SEHNR, CDR2 FQNEAQ (reference sequence). V dropped 4 bases and J dropped 2; count of bases not matched to a gene: 5. The CDR3 totals 16 residues. The CDR3 DNA follows: TGTGCCAGCAGCTCGGGACAGGGGGCCAGGCAAGAGACCCAGTACTTC. This sequence encodes CASSSGQGARQETQYF.

Comment on this clonotype: At one end the junction does not follow the germline gene, possibly because of a read error. V is TRBV11-2 and J is TRBJ2-1; 14 nucleotides align to TRBD2. The CDR3 extends over 15 amino acids. Per germline, CDR1 SGHAT and CDR2 FQNNGV. CDR3 loop: CANSRGLAGVNEQFF. CDR3 nucleotides: TGTGCCAACAGCCGGGGACTAGCGGGAGTTAATGAGCAGTTCTTC.

This clonotype was counted between two and nine times. The gene calls are TRBV12-3 or TRBV12-4 and TRBJ2-3; 13 positions agree with TRBD2. The junction had 11 bases not matched to a gene; V was cut back by 6 bases and J by 2 bases. The CDR3 consists of 18 residues. CDR3 amino acids: CASSGLAGENWNTDTQYF. Here the CDR3 DNA reads TGTGCCAGCAGCGGACTAGCGGGAGAAAATTGGAACACAGATACGCAGTATTTT.

This clonotype was detected a few times. The chain is built from TRBV5-1 and TRBJ2-4; D tentatively reads TRBD1 or TRBD2 (5 bases each). The DNA end is a closer match to TRBJ2-7, so the J assignment may be wrong. The CDR3 sequence is 15 residues long. CDR1 is SGHRS and CDR2 is YFSETQ in the germline V gene. The CDR3 bases are TGCGCCAGCAGCTTGAGTCCGGGACCCAGCTACGAGCAGTACTTC. It is translated as CASSLSPGPSYEQYF.

This clonotype was detected many times. V is TRBV5-1 and J is TRBJ2-1; TRBD2 might be the D (6 bases). Germline CDR1 reads SGHRS; CDR2 reads YFSETQ. The CDR3 spans 12 residues. V lost 6 bases, J lost 10 bases, and 14 bases lay in between. CDR3 in amino acids: CASTLRGNEQFF. In nucleotides, the CDR3 is TGCGCCAGCACCCTGCGGGGTAACGAGCAGTTCTTC. The variable domain in full, with the rest retrieved from reference TRBV5-1 and TRBJ2-1, is KAGVTQTPRYLIKTRGQQVTLSCSPISGHRSVSWYQQTPGQGLQFLFEYFSETQRNKGNFPGRFSGRQFSNSRSEMNVSTLELGDSALYLCASTLRGNEQFFGPGTRLTVL.

This clonotype was recorded many times. The genes are TRBV6-5 and TRBJ2-7, with TRBD1 identical over 8 bases. V shed 6 bases, J shed 2 bases, and the junction held 12 bases outside the gene matches. The CDR3 runs to 16 residues. Germline values: CDR1 MNHEY, CDR2 SVGAGI. As DNA, the CDR3 is TGTGCCAGCAGATCGTCTTTCGGGACAGGAGCCTACGAGCAGTACTTC. Protein product: CASRSSFGTGAYEQYF.

This clonotype has more than one count but fewer than ten. This chain uses TRBV12-3 or TRBV12-4 with TRBJ2-1, with 7 bases matching TRBD1. V trimming: 7 bases; J trimming: 6 bases; junction bases outside the gene matches: 6. The CDR3 totals 13 residues. CDR3 DNA sequence: TGTGCCAGCACCTCCGGACAGGCCAATGAGCAGTTCTTC. It yields the protein CASTSGQANEQFF.

This clonotype turned up a few times. This chain links TRBV9 with TRBJ2-7, with D possibly TRBD1 on 6 matching bases. Trimming left V 6 bases short and J 0 bases short, with 16 bases between. Germline CDR1 reads SGDLS; CDR2 reads YYNGEE. The CDR3 sequence is 15 residues long. Here the CDR3 DNA reads TGTGCCAGCAACCCAGGGGTAGGCATCTCCTACGAGCAGTACTTC. Translated: CASNPGVGISYEQYF.

The genes are TRBV7-2 and TRBJ1-3; D possibly corresponds to TRBD1 (5 bases). Germline CDR1 SGHTA, CDR2 FQGNSA. CDR3 length equals 14 residues. V lost 5 bases and J 0 bases, leaving 8 bases between the germline ends. The chain's CDR3 is CASSRGYSGNTIYF. CDR3 nucleotide sequence: TGTGCCAGCAGCCGGGGCTACTCTGGAAACACCATATATTTT.

The sample holds many counts of this clonotype. The V and J genes are TRBV7-9 and TRBJ2-1; D is possibly TRBD1 (5 bases). This CDR3 contains 18 residues. Germline V lookup: CDR1 SEHNR, CDR2 FQNEAQ (reference sequence). The germline V and J ends were trimmed by 5 bases and 9 bases, with 29 bases remaining between them. The CDR3 region is CASSPISLPIGSGAEQFF. The CDR3 region has the DNA TGTGCCAGCAGCCCCATATCACTACCGATAGGAAGTGGGGCTGAGCAGTTCTTC.